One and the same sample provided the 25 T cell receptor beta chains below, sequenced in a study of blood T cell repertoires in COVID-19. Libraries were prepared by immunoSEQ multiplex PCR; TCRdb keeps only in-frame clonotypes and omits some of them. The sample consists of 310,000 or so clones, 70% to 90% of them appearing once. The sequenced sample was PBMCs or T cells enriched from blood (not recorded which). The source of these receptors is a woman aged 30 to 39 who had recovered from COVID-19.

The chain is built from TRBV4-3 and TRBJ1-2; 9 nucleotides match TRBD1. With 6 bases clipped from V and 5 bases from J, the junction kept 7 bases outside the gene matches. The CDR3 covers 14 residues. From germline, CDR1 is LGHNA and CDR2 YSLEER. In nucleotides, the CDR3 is TGCGCCAGCAGAGCTACAGGGGGCGGTTATGGCTACACCTTC. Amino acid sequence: CASRATGGGYGYTF.

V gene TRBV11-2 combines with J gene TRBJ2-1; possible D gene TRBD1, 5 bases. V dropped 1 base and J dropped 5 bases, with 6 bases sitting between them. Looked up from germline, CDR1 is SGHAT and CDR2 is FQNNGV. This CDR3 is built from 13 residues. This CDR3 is CASSLGRDNEQFF. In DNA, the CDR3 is TGTGCCAGCAGCTTAGGCAGGGACAATGAGCAGTTCTTC.

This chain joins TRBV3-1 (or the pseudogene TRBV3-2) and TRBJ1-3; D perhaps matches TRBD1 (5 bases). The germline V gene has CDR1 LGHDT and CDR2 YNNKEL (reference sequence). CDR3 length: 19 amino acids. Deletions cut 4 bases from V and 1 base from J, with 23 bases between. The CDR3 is CASSPRGIHAGGSGNTIYF. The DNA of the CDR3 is TGTGCCAGCAGCCCGCGGGGGATCCATGCGGGAGGGTCTGGAAACACCATATATTTT.

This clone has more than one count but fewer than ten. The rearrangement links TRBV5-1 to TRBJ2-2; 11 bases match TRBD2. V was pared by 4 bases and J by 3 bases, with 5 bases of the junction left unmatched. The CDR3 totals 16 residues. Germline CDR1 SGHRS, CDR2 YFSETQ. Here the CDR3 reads CASSIVLAGDTGELFF. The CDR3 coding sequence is TGCGCCAGCAGCATAGTACTAGCGGGGGACACCGGGGAGCTGTTTTTT.

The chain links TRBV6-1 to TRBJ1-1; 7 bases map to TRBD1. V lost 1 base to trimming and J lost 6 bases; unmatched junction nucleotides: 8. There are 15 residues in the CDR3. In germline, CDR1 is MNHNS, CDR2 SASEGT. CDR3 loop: CASSEVDRVFSEAFF. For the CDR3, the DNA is TGTGCCAGCAGTGAAGTCGACAGGGTATTCTCTGAAGCTTTCTTT.

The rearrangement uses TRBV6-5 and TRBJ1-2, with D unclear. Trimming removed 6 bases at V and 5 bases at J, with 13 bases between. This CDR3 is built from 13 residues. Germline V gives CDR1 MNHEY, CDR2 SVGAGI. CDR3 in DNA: TGTGCCAGCAGCTATTCGGGGTTTTATGGCTACACCTTC. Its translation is CASSYSGFYGYTF.

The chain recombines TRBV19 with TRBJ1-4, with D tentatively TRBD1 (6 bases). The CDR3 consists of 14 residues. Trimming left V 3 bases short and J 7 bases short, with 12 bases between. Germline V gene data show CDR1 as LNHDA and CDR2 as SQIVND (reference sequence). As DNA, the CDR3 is TGTGCCAGTAGTATGTCAGGGGCCCGTGAAAAACTGTTTTTT. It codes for CASSMSGAREKLFF.

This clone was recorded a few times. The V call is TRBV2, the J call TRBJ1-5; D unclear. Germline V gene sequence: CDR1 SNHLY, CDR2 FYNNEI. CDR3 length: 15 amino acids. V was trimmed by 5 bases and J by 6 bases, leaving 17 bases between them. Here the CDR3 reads CASSSLGGSGQPQHF. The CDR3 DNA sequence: TGTGCCAGCAGTTCTCTGGGAGGGAGTGGTCAGCCCCAGCATTTT.

CDR3 nucleotide sequence: TGTGCCAGCAGCCAAGAAAGGTGGGGCAGCCCCATGAACACTGAAGCTTTCTTT. Translating it yields CASSQERWGSPMNTEAFF. This chain uses TRBV3-1 (or the pseudogene TRBV3-2) with TRBJ1-1, with D perhaps matching TRBD1 (5 bases). This CDR3 has 18 amino acids. Looked up from germline, CDR1 is LGHDT and CDR2 is YNNKEL (reference sequence). Trimming removed 0 bases from V and 0 bases from J, with 17 bases in between.

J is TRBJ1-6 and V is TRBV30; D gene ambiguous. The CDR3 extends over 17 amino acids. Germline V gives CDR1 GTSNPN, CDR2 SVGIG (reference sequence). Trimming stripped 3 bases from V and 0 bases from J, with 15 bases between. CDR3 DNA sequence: TGTGCCTGGAGCTCACCCAGTAGGAGCTCCTATAATTCACCCCTCCACTTT. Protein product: CAWSSPSRSSYNSPLHF.

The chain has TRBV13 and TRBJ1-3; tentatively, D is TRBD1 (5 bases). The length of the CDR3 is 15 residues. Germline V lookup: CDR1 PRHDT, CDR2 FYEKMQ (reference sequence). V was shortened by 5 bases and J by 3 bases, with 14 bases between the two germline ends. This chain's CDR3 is CASSPPAGVGNTIYF. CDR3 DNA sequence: TGTGCCAGCAGCCCACCCGCGGGGGTTGGAAACACCATATATTTT.

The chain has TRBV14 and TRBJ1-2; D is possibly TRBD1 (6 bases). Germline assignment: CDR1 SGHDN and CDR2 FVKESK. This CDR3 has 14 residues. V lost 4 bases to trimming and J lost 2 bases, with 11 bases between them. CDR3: CASSPLGQNYGYTF. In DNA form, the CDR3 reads TGTGCCAGCAGCCCTTTAGGACAGAACTATGGCTACACCTTC.

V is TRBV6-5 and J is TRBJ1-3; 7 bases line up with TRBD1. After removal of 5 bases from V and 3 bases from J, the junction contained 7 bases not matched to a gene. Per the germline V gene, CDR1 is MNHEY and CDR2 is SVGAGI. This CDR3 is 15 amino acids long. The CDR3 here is CASSQLRDSGNTIYF. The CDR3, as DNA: TGTGCCAGCAGTCAACTCCGGGACAGTGGAAACACCATATATTTT.

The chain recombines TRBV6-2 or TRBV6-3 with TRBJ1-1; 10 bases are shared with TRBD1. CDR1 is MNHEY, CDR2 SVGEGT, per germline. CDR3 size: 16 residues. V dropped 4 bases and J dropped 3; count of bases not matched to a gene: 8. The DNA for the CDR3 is TGTGCCAGCAGTTTGAGACAGGGGGCGATTTACACTGAAGCTTTCTTT. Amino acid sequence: CASSLRQGAIYTEAFF.

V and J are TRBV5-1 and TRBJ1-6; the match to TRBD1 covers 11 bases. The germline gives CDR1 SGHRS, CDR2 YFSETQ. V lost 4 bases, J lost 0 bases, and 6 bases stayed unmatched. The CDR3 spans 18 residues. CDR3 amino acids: CASSLGTGGSSYNSPLHF. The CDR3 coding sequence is TGCGCCAGCAGCCTGGGGACAGGGGGTAGCTCCTATAATTCACCCCTCCACTTT.

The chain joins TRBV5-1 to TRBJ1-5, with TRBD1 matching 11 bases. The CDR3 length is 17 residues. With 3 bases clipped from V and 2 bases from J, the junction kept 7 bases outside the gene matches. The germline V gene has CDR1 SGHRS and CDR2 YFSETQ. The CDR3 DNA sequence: TGCGCCAGCAGCTCCGGGACAGGGGGATTTGGCAATCAGCCCCAGCATTTT. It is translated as CASSSGTGGFGNQPQHF.

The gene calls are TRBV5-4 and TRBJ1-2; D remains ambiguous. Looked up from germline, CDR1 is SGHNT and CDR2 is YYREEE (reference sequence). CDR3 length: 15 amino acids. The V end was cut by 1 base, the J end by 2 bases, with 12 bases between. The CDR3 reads CASSLFSLSNYGYTF. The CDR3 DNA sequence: TGTGCCAGCAGCTTGTTTTCACTATCCAACTATGGCTACACCTTC.

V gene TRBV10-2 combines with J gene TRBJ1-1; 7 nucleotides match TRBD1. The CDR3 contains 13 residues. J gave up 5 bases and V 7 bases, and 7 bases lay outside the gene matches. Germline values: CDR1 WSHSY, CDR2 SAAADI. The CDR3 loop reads CASKDRVGTEAFF. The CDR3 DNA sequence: TGCGCCAGCAAAGACAGGGTGGGGACTGAAGCTTTCTTT.

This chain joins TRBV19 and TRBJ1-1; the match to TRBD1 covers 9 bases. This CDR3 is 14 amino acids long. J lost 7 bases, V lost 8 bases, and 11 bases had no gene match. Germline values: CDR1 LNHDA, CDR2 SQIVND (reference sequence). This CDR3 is CASHNYRGRFEAFF. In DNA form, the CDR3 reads TGTGCCAGTCATAACTACAGGGGGCGTTTTGAAGCTTTCTTT.

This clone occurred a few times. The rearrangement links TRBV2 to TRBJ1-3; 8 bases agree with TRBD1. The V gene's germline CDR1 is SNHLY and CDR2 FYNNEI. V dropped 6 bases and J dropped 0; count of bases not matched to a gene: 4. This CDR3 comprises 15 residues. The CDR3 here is CASRPDRGSGNTIYF. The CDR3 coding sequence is TGTGCCAGCAGGCCCGACAGGGGCTCTGGAAACACCATATATTTT.

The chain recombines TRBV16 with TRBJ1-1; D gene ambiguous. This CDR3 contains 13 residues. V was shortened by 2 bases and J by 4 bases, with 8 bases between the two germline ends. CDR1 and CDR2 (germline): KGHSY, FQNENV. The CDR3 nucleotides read TGTGCCAGCAGCCAACAGCGGGGCACTGAAGCTTTCTTT. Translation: CASSQQRGTEAFF.

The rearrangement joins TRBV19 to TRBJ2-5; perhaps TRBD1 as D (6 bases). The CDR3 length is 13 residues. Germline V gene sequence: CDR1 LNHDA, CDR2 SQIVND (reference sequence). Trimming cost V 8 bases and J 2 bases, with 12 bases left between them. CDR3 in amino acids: CASGVQGQETQYF. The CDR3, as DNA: TGTGCCAGTGGGGTCCAGGGGCAAGAGACCCAGTACTTC.

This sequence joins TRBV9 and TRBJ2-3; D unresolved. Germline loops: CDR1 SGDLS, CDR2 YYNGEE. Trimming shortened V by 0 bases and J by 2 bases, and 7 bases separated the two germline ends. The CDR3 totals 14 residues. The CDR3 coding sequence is TGTGCCAGCAGCGTAGGTGGGCCCACAGATACGCAGTATTTT. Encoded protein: CASSVGGPTDTQYF.

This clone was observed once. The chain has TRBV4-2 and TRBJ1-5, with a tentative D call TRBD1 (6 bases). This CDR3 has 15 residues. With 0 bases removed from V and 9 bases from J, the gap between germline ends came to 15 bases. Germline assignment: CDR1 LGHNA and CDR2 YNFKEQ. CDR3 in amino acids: CASSQDGDTRSPQHF. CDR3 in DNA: TGTGCCAGCAGCCAAGATGGGGACACCCGCTCGCCCCAGCATTTT.

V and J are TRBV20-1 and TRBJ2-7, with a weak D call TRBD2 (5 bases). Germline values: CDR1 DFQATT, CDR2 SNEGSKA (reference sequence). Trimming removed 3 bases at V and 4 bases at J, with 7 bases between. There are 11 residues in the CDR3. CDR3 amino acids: CSASPGYEQYF. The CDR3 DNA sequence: TGCAGTGCTAGCCCGGGATACGAGCAGTACTTC.